These T cell receptor beta chains were read from a single sample in a study of shared clonotypes between healthy human individuals. This table comes from immunoSEQ multiplex PCR, and its TCRdb copy is limited to in-frame clones, with some not included. The table records approximately 810,000 clones, about 91% of them present only once. The sample consisted of naive CD8+ T cells sorted from blood. The receptors stem from a man in his thirties or forties in good health. CDR3s include the opening cysteine and the closing phenylalanine or tryptophan. The order of the fields is D gene, clone size, J gene, V gene, CDR3 protein, CDR3 DNA. The D gene is left open where the match is weak. Clone size, where shown, is once, few, many, or a class for clones that have expanded.

NA,NA,TRBJ2-7,TRBV19,CASSADRLSYEQYF,TGTGCCAGTAGTGCTGACAGGCTTTCCTACGAGCAGTACTTC
TRBD1,NA,TRBJ1-2,TRBV7-2,CASSPGQGVYGYTF,TGTGCCAGCAGCCCAGGACAGGGGGTATACGGCTACACCTTC
NA,NA,TRBJ2-3,TRBV7-9,CASSLGTAKTDTQYF,TGTGCCAGCAGCTTAGGGACAGCTAAGACAGATACGCAGTATTTT
TRBD2,NA,TRBJ2-3,TRBV6-5,CASSSSGGTSEYF,TGTGCCAGCAGTTCGAGCGGGGGAACGTCGGAGTATTTT
NA,once,TRBJ2-1,TRBV13,CASSLEAGREQFF,TGTGCCAGCAGCTTAGAGGCTGGACGGGAGCAGTTCTTC
TRBD2,NA,TRBJ2-7,TRBV6-1,CASSELAPGLAGVWYF,TGTGCCAGCAGTGAACTGGCTCCGGGACTAGCGGGAGTTTGGTACTTC
NA,NA,TRBJ1-4,TRBV28,CASSFRLGNEKLFF,TGTGCCAGCAGTTTTCGATTAGGGAATGAAAAACTGTTTTTT
NA,few,TRBJ2-6,TRBV5-5,CASSLALGTGANVLTF,TGTGCCAGCAGCTTGGCCTTGGGAACTGGGGCCAACGTCCTGACTTTC
NA,once,TRBJ1-4,TRBV9,CASSEQDSGDFFEKLFF,TGTGCCAGCAGCGAGCAAGACTCTGGAGATTTTTTCGAAAAACTGTTTTTT
TRBD1,NA,TRBJ1-2,TRBV6-5,CASSTTGQGYGYTF,TGTGCCAGCAGTACCACGGGACAGGGCTATGGCTACACCTTC
TRBD2,NA,TRBJ2-5,TRBV27,CASRLAGGGQYF,TGTGCCAGCAGACTAGCGGGAGGGGGCCAGTACTTC
NA,NA,TRBJ2-7,TRBV28,CASSLAGSSYEQYF,TGTGCCAGCAGTTTAGCGGGGAGCTCCTACGAGCAGTACTTC
NA,NA,TRBJ2-5,TRBV9,CASSSPGWEETQYF,TGTGCCAGCAGCTCCCCGGGGTGGGAAGAGACCCAGTACTTC
NA,NA,TRBJ2-1,TRBV6-6,CASSYLDEQFF,TGTGCCAGCAGTTACCTCGATGAGCAGTTCTTC
NA,NA,TRBJ2-3,TRBV14,CASSQAPSPRSDTDTQYF,TGTGCCAGCAGCCAAGCGCCCTCTCCCAGGAGCGATACAGATACGCAGTATTTT
TRBD2,NA,TRBJ2-7,TRBV28,CASSYRTSGREQYF,TGTGCCAGCAGTTATCGAACTAGCGGGCGCGAGCAGTACTTC
TRBD1,NA,TRBJ1-1,TRBV5-1,CASSLQGAQNTEAFF,TGCGCCAGCAGCCTCCAGGGGGCTCAGAACACTGAAGCTTTCTTT
NA,NA,TRBJ2-7,TRBV29-1,CSVGAGGGYEQYF,TGCAGCGTTGGGGCCGGGGGCGGCTACGAGCAGTACTTC
TRBD1,NA,TRBJ1-1,TRBV25-1,CATRQGYTEAFF,TGTGCCACCCGACAGGGCTACACTGAAGCTTTCTTT
NA,NA,TRBJ2-5,TRBV6-5,CASTPGVRETQYF,TGTGCCAGCACTCCGGGTGTAAGAGAGACCCAGTACTTC
NA,NA,TRBJ2-7,TRBV10-3,CAISPGLHEQYF,TGTGCCATCAGTCCAGGGCTACACGAGCAGTACTTC
NA,NA,TRBJ2-7,TRBV29-1,CSVEPLGSYEQYF,TGCAGCGTTGAACCCCTAGGTAGTTACGAGCAGTACTTC
TRBD1,NA,TRBJ2-2,TRBV15,CATSRGQGARTGELFF,TGTGCCACCAGCAGGGGACAGGGGGCGCGTACCGGGGAGCTGTTTTTT
TRBD1,NA,TRBJ1-5,TRBV7-9,CASSLGTGGNQPQHF,TGTGCCAGCAGCTTGGGGACAGGGGGCAATCAGCCCCAGCATTTT
NA,NA,TRBJ1-3,TRBV5-6,CASSSSGSSGNTIYF,TGTGCCAGCAGCTCCTCGGGCAGCTCTGGAAACACCATATATTTT
NA,NA,TRBJ1-1,TRBV11-2,CASSVIVGNTEAFF,TGTGCCAGCAGCGTTATAGTAGGGAACACTGAAGCTTTCTTT
TRBD2,once,TRBJ2-5,TRBV9,CASTGRPAQETQYF,TGTGCCAGCACCGGGAGGCCAGCCCAAGAGACCCAGTACTTC
NA,NA,TRBJ2-1,TRBV19,CASSTSGNPYNEQFF,TGTGCCAGTAGTACGAGCGGTAATCCCTACAATGAGCAGTTCTTC
TRBD1,NA,TRBJ2-7,TRBV9,CASSVGQGGYEQYF,TGTGCCAGCAGCGTCGGACAGGGAGGCTACGAGCAGTACTTC
NA,NA,TRBJ1-2,TRBV29-1,CSVEAIGRNYGYTF,TGCAGCGTTGAAGCCATAGGACGGAACTATGGCTACACCTTC
NA,NA,TRBJ2-7,TRBV4-2,CASSQEVGSTLYEQYF,TGTGCCAGCAGCCAAGAAGTGGGCTCAACGCTTTACGAGCAGTACTTC